This T cell receptor (beta chain) emerged from a study of blood T cell repertoires in COVID-19. About the study: Some COVID-19 samples were acute and others convalescent; all came from the United States, Italy and Spain.

How the authors handled the data: It was from reference gene primer amplification that nucleated cell counts were estimated. Generated by immunoSEQ multiplex PCR, the TCRdb table keeps only in-frame clones and is missing some. Clonal size and the V and J genes are those of that table, whereas D and trimming came from the DNA. Counted here are more than 350,000 clones, around 87% occurring once; the ten biggest clones make up roughly 10%. Enrolled during active infection, Seattle patients were then followed longitudinally. The CDR3 sequence is 16 residues long. V was trimmed by 1 base and J by 1 base, leaving 12 bases between them. Per germline, CDR1 SGHKS and CDR2 YYEKEE (reference sequence).

The sample comprised peripheral blood. J is TRBJ1-3 and V is TRBV5-5, with a tentative D call TRBD1 (6 bases). The source is a woman in her twenties or thirties with COVID-19, enrolled during active disease. The CDR3 DNA reads as TGTGCCAGCAGCTTGAAGGACAGATTATCTGGAAACACCATATATTTT. As protein: CASSLKDRLSGNTIYF.